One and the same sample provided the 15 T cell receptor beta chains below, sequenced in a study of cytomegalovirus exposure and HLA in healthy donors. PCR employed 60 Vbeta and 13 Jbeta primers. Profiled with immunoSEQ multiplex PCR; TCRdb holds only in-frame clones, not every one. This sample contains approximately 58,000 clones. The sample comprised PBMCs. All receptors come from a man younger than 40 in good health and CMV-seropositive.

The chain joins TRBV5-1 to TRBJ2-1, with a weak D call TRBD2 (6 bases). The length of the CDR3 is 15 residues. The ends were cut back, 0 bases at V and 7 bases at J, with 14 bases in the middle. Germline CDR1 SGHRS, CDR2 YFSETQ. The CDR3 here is CASSLDLARVNEQFF. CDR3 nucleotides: TGCGCCAGCAGCTTGGACCTAGCGCGTGTAAATGAGCAGTTCTTC.

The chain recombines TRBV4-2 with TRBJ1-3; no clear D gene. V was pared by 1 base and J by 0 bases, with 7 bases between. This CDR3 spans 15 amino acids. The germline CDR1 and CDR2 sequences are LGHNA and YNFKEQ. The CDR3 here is CASSQGVRSGNTIYF. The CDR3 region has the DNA TGTGCCAGCAGCCAAGGAGTTCGCTCTGGAAACACCATATATTTT.

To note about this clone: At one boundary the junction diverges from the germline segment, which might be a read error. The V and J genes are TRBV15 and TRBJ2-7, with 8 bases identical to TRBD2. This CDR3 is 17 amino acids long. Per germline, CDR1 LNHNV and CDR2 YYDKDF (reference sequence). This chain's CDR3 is CAASGGVTRAGAYEQYF. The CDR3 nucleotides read TGTGCCGCCAGCGGTGGGGTGACTAGAGCGGGAGCCTACGAGCAGTACTTC. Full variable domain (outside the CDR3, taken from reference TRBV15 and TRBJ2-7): DAMVIQNPRYQVTQFGKPVTLSCSQTLNHNVMYWYQQKSSQAPKLLFHYYDKDFNNEADTPDNFQSRRPNTSFCFLDIRSPGLGDTAMYLCAASGGVTRAGAYEQYFGPGTRLTVT.

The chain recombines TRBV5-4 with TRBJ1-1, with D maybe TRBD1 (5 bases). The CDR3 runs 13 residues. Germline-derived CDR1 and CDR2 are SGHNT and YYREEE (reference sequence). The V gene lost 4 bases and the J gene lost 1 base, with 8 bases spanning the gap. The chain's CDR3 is CASSIGQNTEAFF. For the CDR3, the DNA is TGTGCCAGCAGCATCGGACAGAACACTGAAGCTTTCTTT.

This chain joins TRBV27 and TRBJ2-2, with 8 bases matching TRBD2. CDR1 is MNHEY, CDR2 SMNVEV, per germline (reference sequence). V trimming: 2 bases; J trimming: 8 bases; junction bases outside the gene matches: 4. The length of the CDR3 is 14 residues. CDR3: CASSLPLAGGELFF. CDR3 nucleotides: TGTGCCAGCAGTTTACCATTAGCGGGAGGGGAGCTGTTTTTT.

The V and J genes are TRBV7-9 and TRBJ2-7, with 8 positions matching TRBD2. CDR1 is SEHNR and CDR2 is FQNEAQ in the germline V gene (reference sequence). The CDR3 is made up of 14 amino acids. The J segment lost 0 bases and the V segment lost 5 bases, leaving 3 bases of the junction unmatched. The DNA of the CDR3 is TGTGCCAGCAGCCGTAGCGGGAACTCCTACGAGCAGTACTTC. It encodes CASSRSGNSYEQYF.

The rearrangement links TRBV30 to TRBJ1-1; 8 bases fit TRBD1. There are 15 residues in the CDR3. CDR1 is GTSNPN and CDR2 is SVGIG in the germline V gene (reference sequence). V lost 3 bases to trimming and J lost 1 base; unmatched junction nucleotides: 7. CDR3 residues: CAWRSPGQGNTEAFF. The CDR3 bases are TGTGCCTGGAGGTCGCCAGGACAGGGGAACACTGAAGCTTTCTTT.

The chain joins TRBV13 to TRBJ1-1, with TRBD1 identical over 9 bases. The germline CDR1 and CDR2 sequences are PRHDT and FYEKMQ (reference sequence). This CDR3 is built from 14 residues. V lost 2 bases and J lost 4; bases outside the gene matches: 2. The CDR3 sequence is CASSLRDRATEAFF. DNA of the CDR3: TGTGCCAGCAGCTTAAGGGACAGGGCCACTGAAGCTTTCTTT.

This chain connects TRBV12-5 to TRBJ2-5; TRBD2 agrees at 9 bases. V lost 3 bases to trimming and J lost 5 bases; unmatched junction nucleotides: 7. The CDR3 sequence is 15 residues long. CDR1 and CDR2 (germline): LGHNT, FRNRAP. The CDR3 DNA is TGTGCTAGTGGTTTTAAAGCGGGGGGATCGGAGACCCAGTACTTC. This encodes CASGFKAGGSETQYF.

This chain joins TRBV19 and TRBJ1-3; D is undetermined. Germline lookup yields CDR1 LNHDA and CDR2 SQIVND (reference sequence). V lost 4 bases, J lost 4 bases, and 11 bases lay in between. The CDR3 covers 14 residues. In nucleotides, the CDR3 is TGTGCCAGTAGTAGAGGAGTCTCCGGAAACACCATATATTTT. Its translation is CASSRGVSGNTIYF.

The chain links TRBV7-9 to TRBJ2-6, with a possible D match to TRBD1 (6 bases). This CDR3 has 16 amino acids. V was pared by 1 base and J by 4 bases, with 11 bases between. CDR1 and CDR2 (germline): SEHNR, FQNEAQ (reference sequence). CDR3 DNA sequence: TGTGCCAGCAGCTTAGTTGCAGGGGCAGGGGCCAACGTCCTGACTTTC. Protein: CASSLVAGAGANVLTF.

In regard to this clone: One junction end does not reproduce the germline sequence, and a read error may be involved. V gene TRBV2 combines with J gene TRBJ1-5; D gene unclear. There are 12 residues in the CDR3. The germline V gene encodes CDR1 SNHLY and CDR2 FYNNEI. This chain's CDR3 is CASGEGRSSQHF. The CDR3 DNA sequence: TGTGCCAGCGGTGAGGGCCGGTCCTCCCAGCATTTT.

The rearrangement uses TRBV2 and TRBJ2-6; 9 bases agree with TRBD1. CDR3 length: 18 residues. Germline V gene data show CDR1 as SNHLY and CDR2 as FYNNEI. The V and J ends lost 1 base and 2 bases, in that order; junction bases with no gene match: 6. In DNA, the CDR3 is TGTGCCAGCAGTGAAGAGTTCGGGACAGGGCCTGGGGCCAACGTCCTGACTTTC. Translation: CASSEEFGTGPGANVLTF.

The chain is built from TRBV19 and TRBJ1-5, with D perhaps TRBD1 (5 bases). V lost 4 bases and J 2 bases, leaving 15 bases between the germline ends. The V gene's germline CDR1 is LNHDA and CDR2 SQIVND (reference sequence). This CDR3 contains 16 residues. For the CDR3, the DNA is TGTGCCAGTAGTAAAACGGACATTGGGGGCAATCAGCCCCAGCATTTT. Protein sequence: CASSKTDIGGNQPQHF.

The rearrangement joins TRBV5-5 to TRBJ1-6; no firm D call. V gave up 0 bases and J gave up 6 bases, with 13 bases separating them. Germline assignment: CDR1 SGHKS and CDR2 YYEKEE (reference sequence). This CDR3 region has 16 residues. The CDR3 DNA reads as TGTGCCAGCAGCTTGGAAATTCGGGTGCTTAATTCACCCCTCCACTTT. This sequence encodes CASSLEIRVLNSPLHF.